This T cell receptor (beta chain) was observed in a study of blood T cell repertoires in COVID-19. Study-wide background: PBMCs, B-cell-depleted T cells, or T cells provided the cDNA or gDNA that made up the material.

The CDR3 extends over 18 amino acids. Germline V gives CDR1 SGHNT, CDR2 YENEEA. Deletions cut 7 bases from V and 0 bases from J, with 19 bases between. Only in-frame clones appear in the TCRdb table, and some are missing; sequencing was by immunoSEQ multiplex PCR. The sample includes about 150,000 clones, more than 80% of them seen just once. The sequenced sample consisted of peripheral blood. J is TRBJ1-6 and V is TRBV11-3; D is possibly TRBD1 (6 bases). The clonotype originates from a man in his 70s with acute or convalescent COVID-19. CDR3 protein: CASIPGTLESSYNSPLHF. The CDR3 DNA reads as TGTGCCAGCATCCCAGGGACACTGGAAAGCTCCTATAATTCACCCCTCCACTTT.